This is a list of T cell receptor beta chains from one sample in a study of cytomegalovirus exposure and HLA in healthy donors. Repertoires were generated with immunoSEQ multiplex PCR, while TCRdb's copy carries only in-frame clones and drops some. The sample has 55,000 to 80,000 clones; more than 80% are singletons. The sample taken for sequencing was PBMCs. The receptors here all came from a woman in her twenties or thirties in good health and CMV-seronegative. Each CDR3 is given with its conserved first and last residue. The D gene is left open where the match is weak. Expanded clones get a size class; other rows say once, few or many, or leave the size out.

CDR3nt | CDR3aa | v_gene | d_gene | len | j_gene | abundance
TGTGCCAGCATCGGGGTGGGCACAGATACGCAGTATTTT | CASIGVGTDTQYF | TRBV6-1 | - | 13 | TRBJ2-3 | few
TGCAGCGTTGTCCCGGCTAGCGGGGGTACAGATACGCAGTATTTT | CSVVPASGGTDTQYF | TRBV29-1 | TRBD2 | 15 | TRBJ2-3 | -
TGTGCCAGCAGCTTAGACCCCGGGACACAGCAGTACTTC | CASSLDPGTQQYF | TRBV11-2 | - | 13 | TRBJ2-7 | -
TGTGCCAGCAGCTTCCCCACAGGGTCGGCTAATGAAAAACTGTTTTTT | CASSFPTGSANEKLFF | TRBV12-1 | - | 16 | TRBJ1-4 | -
TGCGCCAGCAGCTTTACACCTTCCTACGAGCAGTACTTC | CASSFTPSYEQYF | TRBV5-1 | - | 13 | TRBJ2-7 | -
TGTGCCAGTAGTGCCGCAGGGAAACATGGCTACACCTTC | CASSAAGKHGYTF | TRBV19 | - | 13 | TRBJ1-2 | few
TGTGCCAGCAGCTCCAGGATCAATGAGCAGTTCTTC | CASSSRINEQFF | TRBV5-6 | - | 12 | TRBJ2-1 | few
TGTGCCAGCAGCCTAGGGGCAGGGTCCACCTATGGCTACACCTTC | CASSLGAGSTYGYTF | TRBV11-2 | - | 15 | TRBJ1-2 | -
TGTGCCAGCAGCTTAGCTCCCGGGACAGGTCTGGGTAAGGAGGGGGAGCAGTACTTC | CASSLAPGTGLGKEGEQYF | TRBV11-2 | TRBD1 | 19 | TRBJ2-7 | -
TGTGCCAGCAGTGACTACAGGGGTCAGACTAATGAAAAACTGTTTTTT | CASSDYRGQTNEKLFF | TRBV6-1 | TRBD1 | 16 | TRBJ1-4 | -
TGTGCCAGCAGTACCCTTCCAGGGGGCTCTGGAAACACCATATATTTT | CASSTLPGGSGNTIYF | TRBV28 | TRBD1 | 16 | TRBJ1-3 | -
TGTGCCAGCAGTACTAGGGGGCACACTGAAGCTTTCTTT | CASSTRGHTEAFF | TRBV6-5 | TRBD1 | 13 | TRBJ1-1 | -
TGTGCCAGCAGCTTAGCTGAGTACGAGCAGTACTTC | CASSLAEYEQYF | TRBV7-2 | - | 12 | TRBJ2-7 | -
TGTGCCAGCAGTTTAATCCCTGGGGGGGCCGGTCAAGCCTCTAACTATGGCTACACCTTC | CASSLIPGGAGQASNYGYTF | TRBV27 | - | 20 | TRBJ1-2 | -
TGTGCCAGCAGCCGCCGGGACAGGGACGAGCAGTACTTC | CASSRRDRDEQYF | TRBV7-2 | TRBD1 | 13 | TRBJ2-7 | -
TGCGCCAGCAGCCACCTACAGGGGGCGGGGGGCGCCGAGCAGTACTTC | CASSHLQGAGGAEQYF | TRBV4-1 | - | 16 | TRBJ2-7 | -
TGTGCCAGCAGCTTGGGACAGAATAACTACGAGCAGTACTTC | CASSLGQNNYEQYF | TRBV11-3 | TRBD1 | 14 | TRBJ2-7 | -
TGTGCCAGCAGCTACCTTCAGGGGGGACGGAACACTGAAGCTTTCTTT | CASSYLQGGRNTEAFF | TRBV6-5 | TRBD1 | 16 | TRBJ1-1 | -
TGTGCCAGCAGCTTGGCTAGCGGGGCCTTAGTGGAGACCCAGTACTTC | CASSLASGALVETQYF | TRBV5-4 | TRBD2 | 16 | TRBJ2-5 | -
TGTGCCAGCAGCTTGGCTGGACAGACCTTAAATAATGAAAAACTGTTTTTT | CASSLAGQTLNNEKLFF | TRBV5-5 | - | 17 | TRBJ1-4 | few
TGCAGCGTTGAAGATAGGACAGGCGGCTACGAGCAGTACTTC | CSVEDRTGGYEQYF | TRBV29-1 | TRBD1 | 14 | TRBJ2-7 | -
TGTGCCAGCAGCTTGGGGCTAGCGGACCAAGAGACCCAGTACTTC | CASSLGLADQETQYF | TRBV5-4 | TRBD2 | 15 | TRBJ2-5 | -
TGTGCCAGCAGTGCCGGGACAGGGGGCAGAAACACCATATATTTT | CASSAGTGGRNTIYF | TRBV6-1 | TRBD1 | 15 | TRBJ1-3 | -
TGTGCCAGTGGTCCCCCCGGGACTGGGGGAGAGACCCAGTACTTC | CASGPPGTGGETQYF | TRBV7-8 | - | 15 | TRBJ2-5 | -
TGTGCCAGCAGCGGCTACTCGGAGGCCCCCACTGAAGCTTTCTTT | CASSGYSEAPTEAFF | TRBV9 | - | 15 | TRBJ1-1 | -
TGTGCCAGCCGAATTGACAGCTCTGGAAACACCATATATTTT | CASRIDSSGNTIYF | TRBV2 | - | 14 | TRBJ1-3 | few
TGCGCCAGCAGTGAGTCTACGTCGGGGGATGAGACCCAGTACTTC | CASSESTSGDETQYF | TRBV10-1 | - | 15 | TRBJ2-5 | -
TGTGCCAGCAGTGAACAAGAGGGCACAGATACGCAGTATTTT | CASSEQEGTDTQYF | TRBV6-1 | - | 14 | TRBJ2-3 | -
TGTGCCAGCAGCTATGGACACTCTTCGGCTGAAGCTTTCTTT | CASSYGHSSAEAFF | TRBV11-3 | - | 14 | TRBJ1-1 | -
TGTGCCAGCAGTAGGGGGTACAATGAGCAGTTCTTC | CASSRGYNEQFF | TRBV6-6 | - | 12 | TRBJ2-1 | -
TGTGCCAGCAGTCGGGGGGCTGGCTACACCTTC | CASSRGAGYTF | TRBV28 | - | 11 | TRBJ1-2 | -
TGTGCCAGCAGTTTATCGCCGGGGTTGACAGATACGCAGTATTTT | CASSLSPGLTDTQYF | TRBV27 | - | 15 | TRBJ2-3 | -
TGTGCCAGCAGCTTCGGGACATTTAATCAGCCCCAGCATTTT | CASSFGTFNQPQHF | TRBV27 | - | 14 | TRBJ1-5 | -
TGTGCCAGCAGTCTTCTCCAGGGGAGCAATCAGCCCCAGCATTTT | CASSLLQGSNQPQHF | TRBV6-1 | - | 15 | TRBJ1-5 | -
TGTGCCAGCAGCTCCCGTATTGAGGGAAGCTACGAGCAGTACTTC | CASSSRIEGSYEQYF | TRBV7-2 | - | 15 | TRBJ2-7 | -
TGTGCCAGCAGCTTGGCCGGGGAGGACAGGTTTTACACTGAAGCTTTCTTT | CASSLAGEDRFYTEAFF | TRBV5-5 | TRBD1 | 17 | TRBJ1-1 | -
TGTGCCAGCAACAGTTTCTCTTATGGCTACACCTTC | CASNSFSYGYTF | TRBV28 | - | 12 | TRBJ1-2 | -
TGCGCCAGCAGCCGGGGGAGGGGAGCGGGACCCGACAATGAGCAGTTCTTC | CASSRGRGAGPDNEQFF | TRBV4-1 | TRBD2 | 17 | TRBJ2-1 | -
TGTGCCAGCAAGGGGCGGACTGAAGCTTTCTTT | CASKGRTEAFF | TRBV5-6 | - | 11 | TRBJ1-1 | -
TGTGCCAGTAGCGTACTAGCGCTAGCCAAAAACATTCAGTACTTC | CASSVLALAKNIQYF | TRBV19 | TRBD2 | 15 | TRBJ2-4 | -
TGTGCCAGCTCTCCGAGGAACACTGAAGCTTTCTTT | CASSPRNTEAFF | TRBV18 | - | 12 | TRBJ1-1 | once
TGTGCCAGCAGCTTGTGGCTAGCGGGGACCACAGATACGCAGTATTTT | CASSLWLAGTTDTQYF | TRBV5-6 | TRBD2 | 16 | TRBJ2-3 | -
TGTGCCAGCAGCCGAACCCCCACGGGACAGGGGAGTTCACCCCTCCACTTT | CASSRTPTGQGSSPLHF | TRBV27 | TRBD1 | 17 | TRBJ1-6 | -
TGTGCCAGCAGACCTGACACGGTGACAGATACGCAGTATTTT | CASRPDTVTDTQYF | TRBV5-4 | - | 14 | TRBJ2-3 | -
TGTGCCAGCAGCTCTTCAACAGGGGGCAGTTCACCCCTCCACTTT | CASSSSTGGSSPLHF | TRBV7-8 | TRBD1 | 15 | TRBJ1-6 | -
TGTGCCAGCAGCTCCGCAGGGGAGTGGGGCTATGGCTACACCTTC | CASSSAGEWGYGYTF | TRBV11-3 | - | 15 | TRBJ1-2 | once
TGCGCCAGCAGCCAAGGCGGCGTGTCCTACGAGCAGTACTTC | CASSQGGVSYEQYF | TRBV4-3 | - | 14 | TRBJ2-7 | -
TGTGCCAGCAGTAATAGCGGGACGGCCAAGGGAGACACCATATATTTT | CASSNSGTAKGDTIYF | TRBV28 | - | 16 | TRBJ1-3 | -
TGTGCCAGCAACAAGGGACAGCCTAATTCACCCCTCCACTTT | CASNKGQPNSPLHF | TRBV28 | TRBD1 | 14 | TRBJ1-6 | -
TGTGCCAGCAGGACTACATCCGGTTCACCCCTCCACTTT | CASRTTSGSPLHF | TRBV28 | - | 13 | TRBJ1-6 | -
TGTGCCAGCAGTGGGACAATGGTAAGCTACGAGCAGTACTTC | CASSGTMVSYEQYF | TRBV2 | - | 14 | TRBJ2-7 | -
TGTTCCAGCAGCCCGTGGACAGGGGGTACCTATAATTCACCCCTCCACTTT | CSSSPWTGGTYNSPLHF | TRBV7-9 | TRBD1 | 17 | TRBJ1-6 | -
TGTGCCAGCAGAATAACAGGTAACACTGAAGCTTTCTTT | CASRITGNTEAFF | TRBV6-1 | - | 13 | TRBJ1-1 | -
TGCGCCAGCAGTCCTTCCCCTGGGGCCAACGTCCTGACTTTC | CASSPSPGANVLTF | TRBV5-1 | - | 14 | TRBJ2-6 | -
TGTGCCAGCAGCCAAGATCGTGGCGAGGGAGAAAGGGCCGGGGAGCTGTTTTTT | CASSQDRGEGERAGELFF | TRBV14 | - | 18 | TRBJ2-2 | -
TGTGCCAGCAGCTTCAGCGGGGGGGAACACAATGAGCAGTTCTTC | CASSFSGGEHNEQFF | TRBV9 | TRBD2 | 15 | TRBJ2-1 | -
TGTGCCTGGAGCCCGGAGGGCAGGGACTATGGCTACACCTTC | CAWSPEGRDYGYTF | TRBV30 | - | 14 | TRBJ1-2 | -
TGTGCCAGCAGCTTGGAGCCTTTCTCCCACTCCTATAATTCACCCCTCCACTTT | CASSLEPFSHSYNSPLHF | TRBV5-4 | - | 18 | TRBJ1-6 | -
TGTGCCAGCAGAAGGCCAACAGGGGGACAAGAGACCCAGTACTTC | CASRRPTGGQETQYF | TRBV28 | TRBD1 | 15 | TRBJ2-5 | -
TGTGCCAGTAGTACAGCGACGAGCTCCTACAATGAGCAGTTCTTC | CASSTATSSYNEQFF | TRBV19 | - | 15 | TRBJ2-1 | few